The present T cell receptor beta chain was sequenced within a study of cytomegalovirus exposure and HLA in healthy donors. It was with 60 Vbeta and 13 Jbeta primers that the PCR ran. The assay was immunoSEQ multiplex PCR, and TCRdb's table has in-frame clones only and misses some. The table includes about 250,000 clones, approximately 70% detected once. Study-wide findings and caveats: After further analysis at a later stage, 16,951 TCR beta sequences were associated with HLA alleles at 0.05 false discovery rate.

Per the germline V gene, CDR1 is SGHKS and CDR2 is YYEKEE (reference sequence). This CDR3 has 13 residues. V was shortened by 0 bases and J by 4 bases, with 7 bases between the two germline ends. As to this clone: The antigen is not known.

This receptor was taken from a female donor in good health and CMV-seronegative. Material: PBMCs. The chain is built from TRBV5-5 and TRBJ2-5; the D gene is possibly TRBD1 (5 bases). In DNA form, the CDR3 reads TGTGCCAGCAGCTTGGGGGGCCGAGAGACCCAGTACTTC. Amino acids: CASSLGGRETQYF. The variable domain in full, with the rest retrieved from reference TRBV5-5 and TRBJ2-5, is DAGVTQSPTHLIKTRGQQVTLRCSPISGHKSVSWYQQVLGQGPQFIFQYYEKEERGRGNFPDRFSARQFPNYSSELNVNALLLGDSALYLCASSLGGRETQYFGPGTRLLVL.